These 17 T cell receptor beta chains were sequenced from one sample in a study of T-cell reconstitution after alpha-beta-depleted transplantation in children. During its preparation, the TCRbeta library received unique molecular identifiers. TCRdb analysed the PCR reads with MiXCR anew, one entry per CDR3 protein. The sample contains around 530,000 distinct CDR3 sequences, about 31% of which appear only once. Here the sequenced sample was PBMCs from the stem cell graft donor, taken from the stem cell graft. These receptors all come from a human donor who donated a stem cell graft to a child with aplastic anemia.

CDR3 sequence reads: CASSWLGTVSSGANVLTF. The CDR3 nucleotides read TGTGCCAGCAGTTGGCTCGGGACAGTCAGCTCTGGGGCCAACGTCCTGACTTTC. The chain joins TRBV12-3 or TRBV12-4 to TRBJ2-6; TRBD1 matches 7 bases. The trim removed 4 bases at V and 0 bases at J, leaving 9 bases unmatched. The CDR3 extends over 18 amino acids.

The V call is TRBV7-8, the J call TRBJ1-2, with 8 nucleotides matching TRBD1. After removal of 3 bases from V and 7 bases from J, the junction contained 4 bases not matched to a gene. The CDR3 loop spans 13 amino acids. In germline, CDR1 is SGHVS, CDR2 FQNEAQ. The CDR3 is CASSFDRGIGYTF. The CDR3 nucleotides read TGTGCCAGCAGCTTCGACAGGGGCATTGGCTACACCTTC.

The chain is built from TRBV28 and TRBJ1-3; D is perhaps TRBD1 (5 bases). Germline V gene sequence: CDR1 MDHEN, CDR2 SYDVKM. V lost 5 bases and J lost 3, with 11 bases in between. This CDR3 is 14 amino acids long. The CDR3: CASSGGVHGNTIYF. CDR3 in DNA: TGTGCCAGCAGTGGGGGAGTGCATGGAAACACCATATATTTT.

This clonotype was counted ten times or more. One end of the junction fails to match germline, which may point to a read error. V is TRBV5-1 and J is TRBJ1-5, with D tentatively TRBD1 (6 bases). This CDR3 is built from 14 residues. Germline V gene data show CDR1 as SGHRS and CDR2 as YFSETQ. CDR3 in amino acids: CASSLGGGNQPQHF. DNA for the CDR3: TGTGCCAGCAGTTTAGGGGGGGGTAATCAGCCCCAGCATTTT.

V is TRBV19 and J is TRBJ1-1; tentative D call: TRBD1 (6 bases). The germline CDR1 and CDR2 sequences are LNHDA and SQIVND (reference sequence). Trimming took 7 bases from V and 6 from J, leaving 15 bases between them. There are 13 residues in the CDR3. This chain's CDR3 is CASTRGGGPEAFF. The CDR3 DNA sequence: TGTGCCAGTACTCGAGGGGGAGGGCCTGAAGCTTTCTTT.

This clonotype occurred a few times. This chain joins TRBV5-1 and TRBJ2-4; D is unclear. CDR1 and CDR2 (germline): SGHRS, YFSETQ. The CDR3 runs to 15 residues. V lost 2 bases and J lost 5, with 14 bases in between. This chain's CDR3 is CASSFQPQQQNIQYF. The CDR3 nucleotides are TGCGCCAGCAGCTTTCAGCCCCAACAACAAAACATTCAGTACTTC. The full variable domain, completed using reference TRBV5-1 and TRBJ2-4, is KAGVTQTPRYLIKTRGQQVTLSCSPISGHRSVSWYQQTPGQGLQFLFEYFSETQRNKGNFPGRFSGRQFSNSRSEMNVSTLELGDSALYLCASSFQPQQQNIQYFGAGTRLSVL.

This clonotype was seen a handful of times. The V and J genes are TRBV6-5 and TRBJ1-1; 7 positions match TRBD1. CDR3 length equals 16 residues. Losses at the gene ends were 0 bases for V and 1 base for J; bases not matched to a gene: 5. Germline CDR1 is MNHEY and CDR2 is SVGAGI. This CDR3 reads CASSYSTGFGNTEAFF. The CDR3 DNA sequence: TGTGCCAGCAGTTACTCGACAGGGTTTGGGAACACTGAAGCTTTCTTT.

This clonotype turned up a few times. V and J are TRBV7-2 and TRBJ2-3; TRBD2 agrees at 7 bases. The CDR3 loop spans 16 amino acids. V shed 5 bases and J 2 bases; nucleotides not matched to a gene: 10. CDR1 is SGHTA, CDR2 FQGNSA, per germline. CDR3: CASSRGRGAHTDTQYF. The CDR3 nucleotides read TGTGCCAGCAGCCGGGGGAGGGGAGCACACACAGATACGCAGTATTTT.

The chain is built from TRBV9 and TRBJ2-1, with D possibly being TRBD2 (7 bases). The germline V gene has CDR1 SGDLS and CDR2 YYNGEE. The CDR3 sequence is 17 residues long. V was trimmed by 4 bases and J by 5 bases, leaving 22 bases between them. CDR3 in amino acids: CASSLKPGAGANNEQFF. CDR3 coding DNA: TGTGCCAGCAGCCTAAAACCGGGGGCGGGGGCGAACAATGAGCAGTTCTTC. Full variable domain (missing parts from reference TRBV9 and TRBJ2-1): DSGVTQTPKHLITATGQRVTLRCSPRSGDLSVYWYQQSLDQGLQFLIQYYNGEERAKGNILERFSAQQFPDLHSELNLSSLELGDSALYFCASSLKPGAGANNEQFFGPGTRLTVL.

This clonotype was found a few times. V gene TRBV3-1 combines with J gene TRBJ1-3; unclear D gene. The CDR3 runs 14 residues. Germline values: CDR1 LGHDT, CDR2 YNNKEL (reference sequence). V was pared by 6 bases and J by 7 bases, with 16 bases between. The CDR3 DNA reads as TGTGCCAGCAGGCATGACGGTGGTCGGAACACCATATATTTT. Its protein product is CASRHDGGRNTIYF.

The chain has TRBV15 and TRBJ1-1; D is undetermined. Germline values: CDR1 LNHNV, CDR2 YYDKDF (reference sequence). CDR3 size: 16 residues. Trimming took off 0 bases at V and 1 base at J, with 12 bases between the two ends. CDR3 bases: TGTGCCACCAGCAGAGAGGGGTTGAGGGCGAACACTGAAGCTTTCTTT. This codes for CATSREGLRANTEAFF.

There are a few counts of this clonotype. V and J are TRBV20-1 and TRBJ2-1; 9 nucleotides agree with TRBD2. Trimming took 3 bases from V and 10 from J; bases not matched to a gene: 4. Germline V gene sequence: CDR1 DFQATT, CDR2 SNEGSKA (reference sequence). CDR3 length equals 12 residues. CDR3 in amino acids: CSARREGREQFF. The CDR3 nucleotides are TGCAGTGCTAGGCGGGAGGGCCGCGAGCAGTTCTTC.

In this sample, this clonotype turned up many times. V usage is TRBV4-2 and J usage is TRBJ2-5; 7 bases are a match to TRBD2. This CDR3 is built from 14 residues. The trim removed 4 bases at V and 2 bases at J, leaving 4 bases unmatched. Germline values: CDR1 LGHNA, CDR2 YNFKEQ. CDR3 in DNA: TGTGCCAGCAGCCGCCTAGCGGAACAAGAGACCCAGTACTTC. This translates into CASSRLAEQETQYF.

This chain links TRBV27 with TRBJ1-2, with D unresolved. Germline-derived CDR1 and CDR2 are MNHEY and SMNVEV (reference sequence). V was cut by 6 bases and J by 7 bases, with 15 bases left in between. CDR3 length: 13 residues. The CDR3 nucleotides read TGTGCCAGCAGAATTGCGGGGAACGGTGGCTACACCTTC. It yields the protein CASRIAGNGGYTF.

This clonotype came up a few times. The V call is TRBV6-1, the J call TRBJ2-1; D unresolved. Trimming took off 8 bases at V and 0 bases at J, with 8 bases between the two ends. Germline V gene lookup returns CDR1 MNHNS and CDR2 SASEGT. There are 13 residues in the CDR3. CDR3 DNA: TGTGCCAGCTTACGTACCTCCTACAATGAGCAGTTCTTC. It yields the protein CASLRTSYNEQFF.

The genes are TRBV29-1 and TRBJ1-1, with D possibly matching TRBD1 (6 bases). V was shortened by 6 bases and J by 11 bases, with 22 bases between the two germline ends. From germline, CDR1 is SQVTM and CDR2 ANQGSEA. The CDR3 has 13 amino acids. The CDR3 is CSVENQPRTEAFF. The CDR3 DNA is TGCAGCGTGGAAAACCAGCCTCGGACAGAGGCTTTCTTT.

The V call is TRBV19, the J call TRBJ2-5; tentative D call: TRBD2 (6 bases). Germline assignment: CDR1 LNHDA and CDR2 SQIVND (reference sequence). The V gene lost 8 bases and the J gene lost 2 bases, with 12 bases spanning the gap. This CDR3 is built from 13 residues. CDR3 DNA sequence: TGTGCCAGTTCCCGGGGGAGGCAAGAGACCCAGTACTTC. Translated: CASSRGRQETQYF.